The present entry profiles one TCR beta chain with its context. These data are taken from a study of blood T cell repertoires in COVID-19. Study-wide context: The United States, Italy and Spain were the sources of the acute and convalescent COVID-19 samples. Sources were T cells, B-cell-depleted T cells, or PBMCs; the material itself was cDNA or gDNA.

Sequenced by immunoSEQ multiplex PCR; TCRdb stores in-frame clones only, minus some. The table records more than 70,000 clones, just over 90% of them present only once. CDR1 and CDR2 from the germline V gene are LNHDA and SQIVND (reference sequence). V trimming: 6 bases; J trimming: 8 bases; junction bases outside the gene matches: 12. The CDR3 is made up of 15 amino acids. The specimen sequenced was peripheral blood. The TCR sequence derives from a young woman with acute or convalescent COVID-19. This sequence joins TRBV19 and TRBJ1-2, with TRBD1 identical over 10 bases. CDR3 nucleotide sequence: TGTGCCAGTAGCCCCCGGGACAGGGGTACGGGGGGCTACACCTTC. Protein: CASSPRDRGTGGYTF.